Listed below are T cell receptor beta chains from one sample, sequenced in a study of control samples from healthy donors and cancer patients. The assay was immunoSEQ multiplex PCR, and TCRdb's table has in-frame clones only and misses some. The data hold some 210,000 clones, with roughly nine tenths observed a single time. Sequences were obtained from blood. The receptors derive from a man aged 25 to 40 in good health. Each CDR3 is given with its conserved first and last residue. D genes are given only for firm matches. Clone size appears in some rows only: once, few, many, or a class for an expanded clone.

J gene,D gene,clone size,V gene,CDR3 DNA,CDR3 protein
TRBJ2-1,NA,NA,TRBV7-3,TGTGCCAGCCAAAACCCCAGGAGCTCCTACAATGAGCAGTTCTTC,CASQNPRSSYNEQFF
TRBJ1-1,NA,NA,TRBV6-5,TGTGCCAGCACCGTTCCGGGATTAAACACTGAAGCTTTCTTT,CASTVPGLNTEAFF
TRBJ1-3,NA,NA,TRBV5-1,TGCGCCAGCAGCTTGGCGGGTAGTGGAAACACCATATATTTT,CASSLAGSGNTIYF
TRBJ1-6,NA,NA,TRBV12-2,TGTGCAAGTCGCTCCCTCGACAGAGTTAATTCACCCCTCCACTTT,CASRSLDRVNSPLHF
TRBJ2-1,NA,NA,TRBV7-9,TGTGCCAGCAGCTTGAGCGAATCCTACAATGAGCAGTTCTTC,CASSLSESYNEQFF
TRBJ1-5,NA,NA,TRBV2,TGTGCCAGCAGTGAGCGGAGGAATAGCAATCAGCCCCAGCATTTT,CASSERRNSNQPQHF
TRBJ1-5,NA,few,TRBV18,TGTGCCAGCTCACAGGGTGGCAGCAATCAGCCCCAGCATTTT,CASSQGGSNQPQHF
TRBJ1-3,TRBD1,once,TRBV25-1,TGTGCCAGCAGTGAAGCAGGGGGGGTTAAGGGAAACACCATATATTTT,CASSEAGGVKGNTIYF
TRBJ2-2,NA,NA,TRBV5-4,TGTGCCAGCAGCCCGGACACCGGGGAGCTGTTTTTT,CASSPDTGELFF
TRBJ2-1,TRBD2,NA,TRBV4-1,TGCGCCAGCAGCCGTCTACCAGGGACTAGAGGGACCAATGAGCAGTTCTTC,CASSRLPGTRGTNEQFF
TRBJ1-6,TRBD1,NA,TRBV2,TGTGCCAGCAGGCCCCTAGGGACAGTTAATTCACCCCTCCACTTT,CASRPLGTVNSPLHF
TRBJ1-5,NA,few,TRBV18,TGTGCCAGCTCACCACGAAGGGGTGAACAGCCCCAGCATTTT,CASSPRRGEQPQHF
TRBJ2-1,NA,NA,TRBV3-1/TRBV3-2,TGTGCCAGCAGCAATCAGGGGAGCGCCTACAATGAGCAGTTCTTC,CASSNQGSAYNEQFF
TRBJ1-1,NA,NA,TRBV3-1/TRBV3-2,TGTGCCAGCAGCCCCTCCCCCGGTCGTGGCACTGAAGCTTTCTTT,CASSPSPGRGTEAFF
TRBJ2-7,NA,NA,TRBV2,TGTGCCAGCAGGGACTACGAGCAGTACTTC,CASRDYEQYF
TRBJ2-7,TRBD1,NA,TRBV20-1,TGCAGTGCTCGACAGGGGTACGAGCAGTACTTC,CSARQGYEQYF
TRBJ1-4,TRBD1,NA,TRBV28,TGTGCCAGCATGCTCCTAGGGGGCAGCAATGAAAAACTGTTTTTT,CASMLLGGSNEKLFF
TRBJ2-3,NA,NA,TRBV12-5,TGTGCTAGTGGTCCTTGGGGAGGAACGCAGTATTTT,CASGPWGGTQYF
TRBJ1-5,NA,NA,TRBV12-3/TRBV12-4,TGTGCCAGCTCGGTAGGGGCGGGTCAGCCCCAGCATTTT,CASSVGAGQPQHF
TRBJ2-2,NA,few,TRBV6-5,TGTGCCGGACGGGCCGTACCCAACACCGGGGAGCTGTTTTTT,CAGRAVPNTGELFF
TRBJ2-6,NA,NA,TRBV6-5,TGTGCCAGCAGTTACTCGGGGGGGCCTGGGGCCAACGTCCTGACTTTC,CASSYSGGPGANVLTF
TRBJ2-6,TRBD2,NA,TRBV29-1,TGCAGCGTTGAAGACCGGGGAGGGGCTGGGGCCAACGTCCTGACTTTC,CSVEDRGGAGANVLTF
TRBJ2-7,NA,NA,TRBV15,TGTGCCACCAGCGTTCCAGAATACTCCTACGAGCAGTACTTC,CATSVPEYSYEQYF
TRBJ1-5,TRBD1,once,TRBV6-2/TRBV6-3,TGTGCCAGCAGTTCCAAACACAGGGGAAGGCAGCCCCAGCATTTT,CASSSKHRGRQPQHF
TRBJ2-5,TRBD2,NA,TRBV5-1,TGCGCCAGCAGCTTGGGGCTAGCGGGGGGCAAAGAGACCCAGTACTTC,CASSLGLAGGKETQYF
TRBJ1-2,NA,NA,TRBV10-3,TGTGCCATCAGTGAGTCTCAGTTTATTCGACAGCCTTACTATGGCTACACCTTC,CAISESQFIRQPYYGYTF
TRBJ2-6,NA,NA,TRBV19,TGTGCCAGTGCGGCAAGGACATCCTTCTCCTCTGGGGCCAACGTCCTGACTTTC,CASAARTSFSSGANVLTF
TRBJ1-1,TRBD1,NA,TRBV6-5,TGTGCCAGCAGTCCCGGGACAGGGGGGTACACTGAAGCTTTCTTT,CASSPGTGGYTEAFF
TRBJ1-2,TRBD1,NA,TRBV19,TGTGCCAGTAGTGCCCTAAGACAGGGTCATAATGGCTACACCTTC,CASSALRQGHNGYTF
TRBJ1-5,NA,NA,TRBV15,TGTGCCACCAGCAGAGGATCAGGGGCAAATCAGCCCCAGCATTTT,CATSRGSGANQPQHF
TRBJ2-7,NA,NA,TRBV11-2,TGTGCCAGCAGCTTATTGCGGACGACCTACGAGCAGTACTTC,CASSLLRTTYEQYF
TRBJ1-1,NA,once,TRBV5-1,TGCGCCAGCAGCCAACGTGGGGGGAACACTGAAGCTTTCTTT,CASSQRGGNTEAFF
TRBJ2-7,TRBD1,NA,TRBV6-5,TGTGCCGTACAGGGGGCCTCTCTGAGCTCCTACGAGCAGTACTTC,CAVQGASLSSYEQYF
TRBJ2-3,TRBD2,few,TRBV10-2,TGCGCCAGCAGTGAAGGGCTAGCGGGGGCAAATACGCAGTATTTT,CASSEGLAGANTQYF
TRBJ2-3,NA,NA,TRBV19,TGTGCCACCCTGGCAGATACGCAGTATTTT,CATLADTQYF
TRBJ2-7,NA,NA,TRBV21-1,TGTGCCAGCAGCAAAGCGGCGGGGACTAGCGGCCCTAAAGAGCAGTACTTC,CASSKAAGTSGPKEQYF
TRBJ1-2,NA,NA,TRBV7-2,TGTGCCAGCAGCTCCCAGGCTAACTATGGCTACACCTTC,CASSSQANYGYTF
TRBJ2-7,TRBD1,many,TRBV5-6,TGTGCCAGCAGCCACATGACAGGGACCTACGAGCAGTACTTC,CASSHMTGTYEQYF
TRBJ2-5,TRBD2,NA,TRBV6-2/TRBV6-3,TGTGCCAGCAGTTCAGCCGCCCGGGACACCGGGGGGGACTTC,CASSSAARDTGGDF